This is a list of T cell receptor beta chains from one sample in a study of T cell repertoires in cytomegalovirus infection. Their antigens are not known. TCRdb recomputed calls from the reads with MiXCR, one row per CDR3 protein. The data hold around 130,000 distinct CDR3 sequences, with roughly 25% observed a single time. Material for sequencing was PBMCs, sequenced either directly or after in vitro stimulation (not recorded which). These receptors were taken from a human donor in good health (CMV status not recorded). Some clones in this sample may be carry-over from other donors' samples. The CDR3 runs from the conserved cysteine through the conserved F or W. D genes are given only for firm matches. Some rows mark clone size as missing; the rest say once, few, many or name a class of expanded clone.

TRBV11-3,-,TRBJ2-2,TRBD2,TGTGCCAGCAGCTCCCTTCCGGGACTAGCGGGAGCTGTTTTGACCGGGGAGCTGTTTTTT,CASSSLPGLAGAVLTGELFF
TRBV12-3/TRBV12-4,-,TRBJ1-5,TRBD1,TGTGCCAGCAAGACAGGGTGGGGGGATCAGCCCCAGCATTTT,CASKTGWGDQPQHF
TRBV27,few,TRBJ2-3,TRBD2,TGTGCCAGCAGCCTCGGACTAGCGGGATATTTTTCTAGCACAGATACGCAGTATTTT,CASSLGLAGYFSSTDTQYF
TRBV27,-,TRBJ1-5,TRBD1,TGTGCCAGCACCCTGACAGGGGGGAAGGATCAGCCCCAGCATTTT,CASTLTGGKDQPQHF
TRBV6-2/TRBV6-3,-,TRBJ2-3,TRBD2,TGTGCCAGCAGTTACGTGGCGGGAGTGTCAGATACGCAGTATTTT,CASSYVAGVSDTQYF
TRBV7-2,many,TRBJ1-2,TRBD1,TGTGCCAGCAGCCCCCAGGGGGAAGCTAACTATGGCTACACCTTC,CASSPQGEANYGYTF
TRBV30,once,TRBJ2-3,-,TGTGCCTGGACTTCCCAGTTCGCGCAGTATTTT,CAWTSQFAQYF
TRBV6-5,few,TRBJ2-5,TRBD1,TGTGCCAGCAGTTACTCGGGAACCGGTACAGGGGGTATAGAGACCCAGTACTTC,CASSYSGTGTGGIETQYF
TRBV7-6,many,TRBJ2-3,TRBD2,TGTGCCAGCAGCTCGGGGACTAGCGGGGCCCCTAGCACAGATACGCAGTATTTT,CASSSGTSGAPSTDTQYF
TRBV12-3/TRBV12-4,-,TRBJ1-1,-,TGTGCCAGCAGGGCGTACACTGAAGCTTTCTTT,CASRAYTEAFF
TRBV29-1,few,TRBJ2-1,-,TGCAGCGTTGATCTGAGCGGCGCCTACAATGAGCAGTTCTTC,CSVDLSGAYNEQFF
TRBV7-9,many,TRBJ1-5,TRBD1,TGTGCCAGCAGCTCGACAGGGGTTATTCAGCCCCAGCATTTT,CASSSTGVIQPQHF
TRBV7-2,few,TRBJ2-2,-,TGTGCCAGCAGCTTAGGACAGACCGGGGAGCTGTTTTTT,CASSLGQTGELFF
TRBV20-1,few,TRBJ2-1,-,TGCAGTGCCCCTGGGTACTCTAGGCAGTTCTTC,CSAPGYSRQFF
TRBV7-6,-,TRBJ2-5,TRBD2,TGTGCCAGCAGCTGGGGACTACCACAAGAGACCCAGTACTTC,CASSWGLPQETQYF
TRBV20-1,-,TRBJ1-2,-,TGCAGTGCTTACAGGGTTAACTATGGCTACACCTTC,CSAYRVNYGYTF
TRBV7-2,medium-sized,TRBJ2-1,TRBD2,TGTGCCAGCAGCCCGAGGGCCGGACTAGAGGGCTACAATGAGCAGTTCTTC,CASSPRAGLEGYNEQFF
TRBV24-1,-,TRBJ1-1,-,TGTGCCACCAGTGCTGGTTTGAACACTGAAGCTTTCTTT,CATSAGLNTEAFF
TRBV20-1,-,TRBJ2-1,TRBD2,TGCAGTGCTAGGGGACTAGATGAGCAGTTCTTC,CSARGLDEQFF
TRBV28,-,TRBJ1-2,-,TGTGCCAGCAGTTGGAAAAGTTATGGCTACACCTTC,CASSWKSYGYTF
TRBV10-1,few,TRBJ2-2,-,TGCGCCAGCAGTGAGGCCGGGGGCCGGACCGGGGAGCTGTTTTTT,CASSEAGGRTGELFF
TRBV27,-,TRBJ2-7,-,TGTGCCTCCGGAGTTTCGGTCTACGAGCAGTACTTC,CASGVSVYEQYF
TRBV6-5,few,TRBJ2-1,-,TGTGCCAGCAGTTACTCCGTTTGGGGGGCCATAAGTCACAATGAGCAGTTCTTC,CASSYSVWGAISHNEQFF
TRBV27,-,TRBJ2-7,TRBD1,TGTGCCAGCAGCACAACGACAGGGTCCAAAGAGCAGTACTTC,CASSTTTGSKEQYF
TRBV7-2,many,TRBJ2-1,TRBD2,TGTGCCAGCAGCTTGGTAAGCGGGGACTCCTACAATGAGCAGTTCTTC,CASSLVSGDSYNEQFF
TRBV12-3/TRBV12-4,many,TRBJ2-5,-,TGTGCCAGCAGTTTAGCGCCTACAGGAGCCCAGTACTTC,CASSLAPTGAQYF
TRBV12-3/TRBV12-4,-,TRBJ2-3,-,TGTGCCAGCAGGGGGCAGGATACGCAGTATTTT,CASRGQDTQYF
TRBV7-3,-,TRBJ2-1,-,TGTGCCAGCAGCCGGGGGAACTACAATGAGCAGTTCTTC,CASSRGNYNEQFF
TRBV12-3/TRBV12-4,many,TRBJ1-5,-,TGTGCCAGCAGTTTAGGGGACAGCAATCAGCCCCAGCATTTT,CASSLGDSNQPQHF
TRBV11-2,few,TRBJ2-1,-,TGTGCCAGCAGCTTAGAGGCAGGGACCATACGTGCAGATTACAATGAGCAGTTCTTC,CASSLEAGTIRADYNEQFF
TRBV27,-,TRBJ1-6,-,TGTGCCAGCAGTTTACGGGAAACCTATAATTCACCCCTCCACTTT,CASSLRETYNSPLHF
TRBV28,-,TRBJ2-2,-,TGTGCCAGCAGTCCCTCCATACCGGGGGACGGGGAGCTGTTTTTT,CASSPSIPGDGELFF
TRBV19,-,TRBJ2-1,TRBD2,TGTGCCAGTAGTATAGACGAGGGACTAGCGTCCTACAATGAGCAGTTCTTC,CASSIDEGLASYNEQFF
TRBV28,-,TRBJ1-4,TRBD1,TGTGCCAGCAGTTCCGGGACAGGGGAGGAAAAACTGTTTTTT,CASSSGTGEEKLFF
TRBV6-5,-,TRBJ2-1,TRBD1,TGTGCCAGCAGTCCGAGGGACAGGGCATGGGACAATGAGCAGTTCTTC,CASSPRDRAWDNEQFF
TRBV5-5,many,TRBJ1-4,-,TGTGCCAGCAGCTTGGGACAGAATGAAAAACTGTTTTTT,CASSLGQNEKLFF
TRBV7-8,many,TRBJ1-5,-,TGTGCCAGCAGCCTAGGGCAGGGATATAGCAATCAGCCCCAGCATTTT,CASSLGQGYSNQPQHF
TRBV10-3,few,TRBJ1-1,-,TGTGCCATCAGTGACTCCCGGGCCATTGAAGCTTTCTTT,CAISDSRAIEAFF
TRBV7-6,few,TRBJ1-5,TRBD1,TGTGCCAGCAGCTTAGTGACAGGGGGGAGTCAGCCCCAGCATTTT,CASSLVTGGSQPQHF
TRBV18,-,TRBJ2-7,TRBD1,TGTGCCAGCTCACCACAGGACAGGGGGCAAACCTACGAGCAGTACTTC,CASSPQDRGQTYEQYF
TRBV11-2,-,TRBJ2-1,-,TGTGCCAGCAGCACCCCTAGGTATAGGGGGAAGCAGTTCTTC,CASSTPRYRGKQFF
TRBV24-1,many,TRBJ2-3,TRBD1,TGTGCCACCAGTGATTGGGCCAGGACAGGGGGCTTCACAGATACGCAGTATTTT,CATSDWARTGGFTDTQYF